Many counts were recorded for the clone carrying this T cell receptor (beta chain). Its specificity is not known. This sample was taken from a study of CD8 T cells in ankylosing spondylitis. Study outcomes and limitations: Matched ankylosing spondylitis synovial fluid reportedly contained a significantly enriched population of disease-linked clones. Earlier studies detected some motif variants in reactive arthritis synovial fluid and blood. What appeared characteristic of ankylosing spondylitis blood was a TCR beta motif of 7 or 8 highly homologous variants.

Each CDR3 protein is one row after TCRdb ran MiXCR on the 5' RACE reads. The sample lists 150,000 to 200,000 distinct CDR3 sequences; around a third were seen once. The sample comprised synovial fluid, either unsorted or a sorted T cell fraction (not recorded which). The clonotype comes from a male donor with ankylosing spondylitis.

In nucleotides, the CDR3 is TGTGCCAGCAGTTTAGCGGGGGGGCACGGCGAGCAGTACTTC. It codes for CASSLAGGHGEQYF. The rearrangement links TRBV12-3 or TRBV12-4 to TRBJ2-7; D might be TRBD2 (7 bases). This CDR3 is built from 14 residues. Trimming cost V 0 bases and J 6 bases, with 12 bases left between them.